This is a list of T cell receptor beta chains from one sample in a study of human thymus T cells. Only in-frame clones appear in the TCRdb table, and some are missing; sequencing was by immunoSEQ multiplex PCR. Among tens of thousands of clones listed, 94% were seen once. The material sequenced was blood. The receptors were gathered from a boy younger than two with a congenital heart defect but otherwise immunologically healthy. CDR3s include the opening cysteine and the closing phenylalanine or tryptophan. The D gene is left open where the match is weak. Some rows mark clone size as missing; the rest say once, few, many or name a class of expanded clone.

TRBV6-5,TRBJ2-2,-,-,TGTGCCAGCAGCCGGACCTCCGGGGAGCTGTTTTTT,CASSRTSGELFF
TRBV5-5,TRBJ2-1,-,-,TGTGCCAGCAGCTTGTTGGTGAGCTCCTACAATGAGCAGTTCTTC,CASSLLVSSYNEQFF
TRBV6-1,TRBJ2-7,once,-,TGTGCCAGCAGTGAACGTTGGTCAGCGCCACGTGTGGAGCAGTACTTC,CASSERWSAPRVEQYF
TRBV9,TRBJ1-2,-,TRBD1,TGTGCCAGCAGCGGACAGGGGGCCTATGGCTACACCTTC,CASSGQGAYGYTF
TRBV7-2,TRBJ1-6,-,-,TGTGCCAGCAGCTCCCAGCTTAATTCACCCCTCCACTTT,CASSSQLNSPLHF
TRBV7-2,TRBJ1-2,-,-,TGTGCCAGCAGCTTGGTAGGGTATGGCTACACCTTC,CASSLVGYGYTF
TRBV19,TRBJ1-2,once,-,TGTGCCAGTACCCTGGAATACCCAAACTATGGCTACACCTTC,CASTLEYPNYGYTF
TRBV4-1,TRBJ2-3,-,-,TGCGCCAGCAGCCAAAGAAGGGACGGCAACACAGATACGCAGTATTTT,CASSQRRDGNTDTQYF
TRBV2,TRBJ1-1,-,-,TGTGCCAGCAGACGGGGACTGGAGAACACTGAAGCTTTCTTT,CASRRGLENTEAFF
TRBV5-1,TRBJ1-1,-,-,TGCGCCAGCAGCCAGCTCCAGGTGTCCACTGAAGCTTTCTTT,CASSQLQVSTEAFF
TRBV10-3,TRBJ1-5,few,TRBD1,TGTGCCATCAGTGCGGGCAGGGGGCGCAGTCAGCCCCAGCATTTT,CAISAGRGRSQPQHF
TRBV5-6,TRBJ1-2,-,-,TGTGCCAGCAGCTTGGGTAACTATGGCTACACCTTC,CASSLGNYGYTF
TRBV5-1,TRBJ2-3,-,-,TGCGCCAGCAGCTCGGGACACCGGGGGTCAGATACGCAGTATTTT,CASSSGHRGSDTQYF
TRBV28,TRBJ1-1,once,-,TGTGCCAGCAGTTTTTCCTTCCATACGGGCACTGAAGCTTTCTTT,CASSFSFHTGTEAFF
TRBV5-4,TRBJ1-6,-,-,TGTGCCAGCCGGAGACAGTTTAGCTCCTATAATTCACCCCTCCACTTT,CASRRQFSSYNSPLHF
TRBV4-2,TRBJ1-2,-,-,TGTGCCAGCAGCCAAGATGTGGGGGCTTATGGCTACACCTTC,CASSQDVGAYGYTF
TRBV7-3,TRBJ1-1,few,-,TGTGCCAGCAGCTTAATGTTGAACACTGAAGCTTTCTTT,CASSLMLNTEAFF
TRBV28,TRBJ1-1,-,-,TGTGCCAGCAGTTTATCCCAGCCCACTGAAGCTTTCTTT,CASSLSQPTEAFF
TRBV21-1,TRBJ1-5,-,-,TGTGCCAGCAGCAAGGGACAGGGGGCGTGCAATCAGCCCCAGCATTTT,CASSKGQGACNQPQHF
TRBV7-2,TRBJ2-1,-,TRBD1,TGTGCCAGCAGCCCGACAGGGGGCTACAATGAGCAGTTCTTC,CASSPTGGYNEQFF
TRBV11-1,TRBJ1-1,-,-,TGTGCCAGCAGCTCCCAACGTCATCCAGGCACTGAAGCTTTCTTT,CASSSQRHPGTEAFF
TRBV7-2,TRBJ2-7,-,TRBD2,TGTGCCAGCAGCGGGAGCGGGGGAGGGGAGCAGTACTTC,CASSGSGGGEQYF
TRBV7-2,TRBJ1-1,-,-,TGTGCCAGCAGTGAGGGTCCGAACACTGAAGCTTTCTTT,CASSEGPNTEAFF
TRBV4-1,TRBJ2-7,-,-,TGCGCCAGCAGCCAAGCGCTAAACGAGCAGTACTTC,CASSQALNEQYF
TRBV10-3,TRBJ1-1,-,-,TGTGCCATCAGTGATCGGCAGGAGAACACTGAAGCTTTCTTT,CAISDRQENTEAFF
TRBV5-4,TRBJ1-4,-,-,TGTGCCAGCAGCTATACTACAACTAATGAAAAACTGTTTTTT,CASSYTTTNEKLFF
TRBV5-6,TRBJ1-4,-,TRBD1,TGTGCCAGCAGCTTGTTTCAGGGACAGTGGGCTAATGAAAAACTGTTTTTT,CASSLFQGQWANEKLFF
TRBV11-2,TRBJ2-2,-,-,TGTGCCAGCAGCTTATCAGGGGACACCGGGGAGCTGTTTTTT,CASSLSGDTGELFF
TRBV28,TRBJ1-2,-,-,TGTGCCAGCAGACCGACAGCTAACTATGGCTACACCTTC,CASRPTANYGYTF
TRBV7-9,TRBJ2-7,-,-,TGTGCCAGCAGCCCCAGGCCGGGACGGAAATACGAGCAGTACTTC,CASSPRPGRKYEQYF
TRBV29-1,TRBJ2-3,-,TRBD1,TGCAGCGTACCGGGACAGGGCACAGATACGCAGTATTTT,CSVPGQGTDTQYF
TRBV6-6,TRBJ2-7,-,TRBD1,TGTGCCAGCAGTTACTCGAAATACAGGGGGATCTACGGGCAGTACTTC,CASSYSKYRGIYGQYF
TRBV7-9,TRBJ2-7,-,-,TGTGCCAGCAGCTTAGGAGTCTACGAGCAGTACTTC,CASSLGVYEQYF
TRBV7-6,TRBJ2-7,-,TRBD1,TGTGCCAGCAGCTTAGGGGCAGGGGGCGACTACGAGCAGTACTTC,CASSLGAGGDYEQYF
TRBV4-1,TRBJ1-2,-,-,TGCGCCAGCAGCCAAGACAGGGAAAATGGCTACACCTTC,CASSQDRENGYTF
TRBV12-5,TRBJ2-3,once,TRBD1,TGTGCTAGTGGTTTGGGGACAGGGGGCACAGATACGCAGTATTTT,CASGLGTGGTDTQYF
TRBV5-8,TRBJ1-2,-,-,TGTGCCAGCAGGAGGGGGGGCTACACCTTC,CASRRGGYTF
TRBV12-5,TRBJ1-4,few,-,TGTGCTAGTGGTTTCACAACTAATGAAAAACTGTTTTTT,CASGFTTNEKLFF
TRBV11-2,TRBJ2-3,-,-,TGTGCCAGCAGCTTAGGGACAGGCACAGATACGCAGTATTTT,CASSLGTGTDTQYF
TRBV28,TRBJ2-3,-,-,TGTGCCACCACCCTGGGGGCAGGAGATACGCAGTATTTT,CATTLGAGDTQYF
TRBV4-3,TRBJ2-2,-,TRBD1,TGCGCCAGCAGCCAAGTTAGACAGGGCACCGGGGAGCTGTTTTTT,CASSQVRQGTGELFF
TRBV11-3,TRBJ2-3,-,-,TGTGCCAGCAGCCCCAGGCGGGGCGGCACAGATACGCAGTATTTT,CASSPRRGGTDTQYF
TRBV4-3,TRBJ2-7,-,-,TGCGCCAGCAGCCAAGAAACTCGCGGGACCACCCTGAACGAGCAGTACTTC,CASSQETRGTTLNEQYF
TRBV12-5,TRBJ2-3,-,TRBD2,TGTGCTAGTGGTTCGGGGACTAGCGGCACAGATACGCAGTATTTT,CASGSGTSGTDTQYF
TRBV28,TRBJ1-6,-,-,TGTGCCAGCAGTTTAGGGGATCGTTATAATTCACCCCTCCACTTT,CASSLGDRYNSPLHF
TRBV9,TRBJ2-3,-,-,TGTGCCAGCAGCGTAGGAAGTACGCAGTATTTT,CASSVGSTQYF
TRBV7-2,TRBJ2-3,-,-,TGTGCCAGCAGCTTAGTCGAGAGCACAGATACGCAGTATTTT,CASSLVESTDTQYF
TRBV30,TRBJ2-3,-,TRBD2,TGTGCCTGGAGTACGGGGGGTACGCAGTATTTT,CAWSTGGTQYF
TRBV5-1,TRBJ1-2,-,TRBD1,TGCGCCAGCAGCTTATTAGGAGGGGGCCGCGATGGCTACACCTTC,CASSLLGGGRDGYTF
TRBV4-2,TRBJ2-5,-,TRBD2,TGTGCCAGCAGCCCGCCGACTAGCGGGGGGCGGAAGACCCAGTACTTC,CASSPPTSGGRKTQYF
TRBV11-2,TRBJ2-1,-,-,TGTGCCAGCAGCTTAGGAGGGGGCTCCTACAATGAGCAGTTCTTC,CASSLGGGSYNEQFF
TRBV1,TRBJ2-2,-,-,TGCACCAGCAGCCAAGTGAGGCGGGGGGGCCGGATAAACACCGGGGAGCTGTTTTTT,CTSSQVRRGGRINTGELFF
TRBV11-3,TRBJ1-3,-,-,TGTGCCAGCAGCTCAGGCACTGGAAACACCATATATTTT,CASSSGTGNTIYF
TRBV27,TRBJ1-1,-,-,TGTGCCAGCAGTTTAGGGCTGAACACTGAAGCTTTCTTT,CASSLGLNTEAFF
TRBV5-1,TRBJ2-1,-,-,TGCGCCAGCAGCCTTATGGAAGGCCACAATGAGCAGTTCTTC,CASSLMEGHNEQFF
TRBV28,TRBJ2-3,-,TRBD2,TGTGCCAGCAGGGGACTAGCGGGGGGGGATACGCAGTATTTT,CASRGLAGGDTQYF